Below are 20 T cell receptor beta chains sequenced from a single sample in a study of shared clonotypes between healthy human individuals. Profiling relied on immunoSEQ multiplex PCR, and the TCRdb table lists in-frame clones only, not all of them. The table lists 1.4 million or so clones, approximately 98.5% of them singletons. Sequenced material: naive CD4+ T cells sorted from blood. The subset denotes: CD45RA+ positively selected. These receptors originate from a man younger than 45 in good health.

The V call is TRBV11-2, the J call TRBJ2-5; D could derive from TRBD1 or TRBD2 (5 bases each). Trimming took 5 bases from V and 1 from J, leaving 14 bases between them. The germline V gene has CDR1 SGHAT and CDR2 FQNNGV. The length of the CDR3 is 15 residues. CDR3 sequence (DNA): TGTGCCAGCAGCCTATGGGGACGGTTCCAAGAGACCCAGTACTTC. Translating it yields CASSLWGRFQETQYF.

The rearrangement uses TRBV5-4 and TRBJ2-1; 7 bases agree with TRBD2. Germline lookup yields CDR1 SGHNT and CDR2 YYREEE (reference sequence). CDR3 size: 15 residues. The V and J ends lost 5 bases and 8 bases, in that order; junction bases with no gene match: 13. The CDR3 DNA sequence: TGTGCCAGCAGTCGAGGACTAGTGTCGGGCGATGAGCAGTTCTTC. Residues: CASSRGLVSGDEQFF.

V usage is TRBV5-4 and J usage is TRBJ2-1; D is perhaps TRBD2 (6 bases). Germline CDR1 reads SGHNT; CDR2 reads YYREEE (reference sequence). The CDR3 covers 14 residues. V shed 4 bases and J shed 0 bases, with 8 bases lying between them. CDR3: CASSPTSSYNEQFF. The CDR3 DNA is TGTGCCAGCAGCCCGACTAGCTCCTACAATGAGCAGTTCTTC. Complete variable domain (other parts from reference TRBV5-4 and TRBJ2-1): ETGVTQSPTHLIKTRGQQVTLRCSSQSGHNTVSWYQQALGQGPQFIFQYYREEENGRGNFPPRFSGLQFPNYSSELNVNALELDDSALYLCASSPTSSYNEQFFGPGTRLTVL.

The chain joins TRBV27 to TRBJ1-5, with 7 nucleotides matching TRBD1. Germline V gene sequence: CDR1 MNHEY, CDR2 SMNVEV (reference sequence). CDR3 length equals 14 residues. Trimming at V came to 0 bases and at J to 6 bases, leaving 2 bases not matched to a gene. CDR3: CASSLSSGGQPQHF. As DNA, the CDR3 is TGTGCCAGCAGTTTATCATCAGGGGGTCAGCCCCAGCATTTT.

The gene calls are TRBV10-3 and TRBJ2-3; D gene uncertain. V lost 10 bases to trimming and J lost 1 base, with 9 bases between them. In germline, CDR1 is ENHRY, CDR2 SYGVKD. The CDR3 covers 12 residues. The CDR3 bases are TGTGCCAGCGAAGGAGGCACAGATACGCAGTATTTT. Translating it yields CASEGGTDTQYF.

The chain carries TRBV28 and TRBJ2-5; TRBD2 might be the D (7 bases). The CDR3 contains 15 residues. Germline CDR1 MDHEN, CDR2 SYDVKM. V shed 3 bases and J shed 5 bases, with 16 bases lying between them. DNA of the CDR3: TGTGCCAGCAGTTTGACGGGGGGCGCGGAGGAGACCCAGTACTTC. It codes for CASSLTGGAEETQYF.

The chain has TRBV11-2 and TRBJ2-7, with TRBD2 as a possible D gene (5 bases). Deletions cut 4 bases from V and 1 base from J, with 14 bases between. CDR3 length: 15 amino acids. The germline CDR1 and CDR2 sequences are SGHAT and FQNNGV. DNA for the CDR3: TGTGCCAGCAGCTCTCGACGGGGTTTATCCTACGAGCAGTACTTC. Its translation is CASSSRRGLSYEQYF.

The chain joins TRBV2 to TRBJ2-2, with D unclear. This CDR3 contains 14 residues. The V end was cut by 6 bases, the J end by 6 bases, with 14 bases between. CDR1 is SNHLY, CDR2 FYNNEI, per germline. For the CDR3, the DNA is TGTGCCAGCAGCCTTTCGATAGCTTCCGGGGAGCTGTTTTTT. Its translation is CASSLSIASGELFF.

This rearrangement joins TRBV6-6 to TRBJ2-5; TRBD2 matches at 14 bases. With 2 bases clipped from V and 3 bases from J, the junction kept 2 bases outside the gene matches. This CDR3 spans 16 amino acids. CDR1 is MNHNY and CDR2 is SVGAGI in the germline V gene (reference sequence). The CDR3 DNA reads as TGTGCCAGCAGTTACCCGGGACTAGCGGGAGAAGAGACCCAGTACTTC. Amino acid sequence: CASSYPGLAGEETQYF.

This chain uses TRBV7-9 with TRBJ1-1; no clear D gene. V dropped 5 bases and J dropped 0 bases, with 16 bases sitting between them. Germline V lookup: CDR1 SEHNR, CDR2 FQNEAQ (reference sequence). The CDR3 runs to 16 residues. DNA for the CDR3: TGTGCCAGCAGCAACAAGGCGGCCCTAATGAACACTGAAGCTTTCTTT. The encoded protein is CASSNKAALMNTEAFF.

Here the CDR3 DNA reads TGTGCCAGCAGTCCTCCGAAACTGTACGAGCAGTACTTC. Protein product: CASSPPKLYEQYF. This chain links TRBV28 with TRBJ2-7; D is ambiguous. The V and J ends lost 5 bases and 4 bases respectively, with 12 bases between them. The CDR3 is 13 amino acids. The germline V gene has CDR1 MDHEN and CDR2 SYDVKM.

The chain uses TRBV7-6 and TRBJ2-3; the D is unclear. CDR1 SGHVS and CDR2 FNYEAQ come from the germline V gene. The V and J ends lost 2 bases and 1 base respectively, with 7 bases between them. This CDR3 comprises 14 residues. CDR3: CASSLFYGTDTQYF. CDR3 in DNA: TGTGCCAGCAGCTTATTCTACGGCACAGATACGCAGTATTTT.

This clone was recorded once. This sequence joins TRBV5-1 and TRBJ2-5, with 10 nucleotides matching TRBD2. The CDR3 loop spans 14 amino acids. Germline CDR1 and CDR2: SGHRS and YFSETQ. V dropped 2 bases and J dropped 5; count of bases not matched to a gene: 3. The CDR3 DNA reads TGCGCCAGCAGCTTTGCTAGCGGGAGTGAGACCCAGTACTTC. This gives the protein CASSFASGSETQYF. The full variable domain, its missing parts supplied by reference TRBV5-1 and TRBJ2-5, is KAGVTQTPRYLIKTRGQQVTLSCSPISGHRSVSWYQQTPGQGLQFLFEYFSETQRNKGNFPGRFSGRQFSNSRSEMNVSTLELGDSALYLCASSFASGSETQYFGPGTRLLVL.

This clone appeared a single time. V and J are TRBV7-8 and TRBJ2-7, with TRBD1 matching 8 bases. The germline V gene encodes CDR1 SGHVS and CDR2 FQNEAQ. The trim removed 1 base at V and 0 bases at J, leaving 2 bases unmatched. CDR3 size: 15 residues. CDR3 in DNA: TGTGCCAGCAGCTTAGGGGACAGGAGCTCCTACGAGCAGTACTTC. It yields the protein CASSLGDRSSYEQYF.

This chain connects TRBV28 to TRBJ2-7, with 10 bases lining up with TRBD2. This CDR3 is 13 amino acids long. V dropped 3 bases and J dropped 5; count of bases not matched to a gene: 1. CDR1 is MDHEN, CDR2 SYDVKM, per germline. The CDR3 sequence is CASSFTSGDEQYF. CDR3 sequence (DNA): TGTGCCAGCAGTTTTACTAGCGGGGACGAGCAGTACTTC. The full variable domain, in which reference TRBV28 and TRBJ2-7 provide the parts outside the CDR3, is DVKVTQSSRYLVKRTGEKVFLECVQDMDHENMFWYRQDPGLGLRLIYFSYDVKMKEKGDIPEGYSVSREKKERFSLILESASTNQTSMYLCASSFTSGDEQYFGPGTRLTVT.

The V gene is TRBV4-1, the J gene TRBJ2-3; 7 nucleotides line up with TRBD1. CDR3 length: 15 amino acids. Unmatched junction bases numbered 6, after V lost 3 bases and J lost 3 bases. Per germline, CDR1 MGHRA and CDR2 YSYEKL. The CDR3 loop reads CASSHEGASTDTQYF. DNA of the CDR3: TGCGCCAGCAGCCACGAGGGGGCGAGTACAGATACGCAGTATTTT.

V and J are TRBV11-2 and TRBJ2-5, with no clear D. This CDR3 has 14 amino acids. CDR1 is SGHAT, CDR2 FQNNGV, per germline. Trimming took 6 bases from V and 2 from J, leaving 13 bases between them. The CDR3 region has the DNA TGTGCCAGCAGACCAGTCGGCAGGCAAGAGACCCAGTACTTC. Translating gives CASRPVGRQETQYF.

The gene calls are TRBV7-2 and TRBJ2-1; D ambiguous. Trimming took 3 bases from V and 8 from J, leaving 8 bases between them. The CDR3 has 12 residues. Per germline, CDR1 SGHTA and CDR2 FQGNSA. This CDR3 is CASSFFRDEQFF. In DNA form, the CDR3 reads TGTGCCAGCAGCTTTTTCCGTGATGAGCAGTTCTTC.

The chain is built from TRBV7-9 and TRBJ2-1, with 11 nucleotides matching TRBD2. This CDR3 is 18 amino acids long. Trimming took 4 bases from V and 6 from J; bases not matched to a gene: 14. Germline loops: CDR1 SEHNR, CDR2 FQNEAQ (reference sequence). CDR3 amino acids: CASSSPGGLAGGFNEQFF. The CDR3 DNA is TGTGCCAGCAGCTCCCCAGGAGGGCTAGCGGGAGGTTTCAATGAGCAGTTCTTC. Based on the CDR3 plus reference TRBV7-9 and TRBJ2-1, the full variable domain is DTGVSQNPRHKITKRGQNVTFRCDPISEHNRLYWYRQTLGQGPEFLTYFQNEAQLEKSRLLSDRFSAERPKGSFSTLEIQRTEQGDSAMYLCASSSPGGLAGGFNEQFFGPGTRLTVL.

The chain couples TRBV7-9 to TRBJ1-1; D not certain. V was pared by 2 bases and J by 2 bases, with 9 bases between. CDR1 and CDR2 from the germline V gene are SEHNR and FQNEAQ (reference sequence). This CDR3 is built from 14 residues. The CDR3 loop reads CASSLIDTNTEAFF. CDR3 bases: TGTGCCAGCAGCTTAATTGACACTAACACTGAAGCTTTCTTT.